What follows describes a single T cell receptor beta chain. Its matching antigen is unknown. The sample is drawn from a study of CD4 T cells in relation to SARS-CoV-2 and coronaviruses. Sequencing was performed with immunoSEQ multiplex PCR; in TCRdb, only in-frame clones are kept and a portion is missing. The sample holds about 18,000 clones, roughly 80% seen once. Germline V gives CDR1 MNHNY, CDR2 SVGAGI (reference sequence). The V end was cut by 4 bases, the J end by 2 bases, with 12 bases between. The CDR3 runs 14 residues. Before the COVID-19 pandemic, during about 2010-2019, CD4+ T cells were taken from unexposed donors. CD4+ T cells were isolated from the cells after around eleven days of culture.

What was sequenced was CD4+ T cells from PBMCs, cultured in vitro. The TCR was taken from a human donor in good health. The gene calls are TRBV6-6 and TRBJ2-7; D possibly matches TRBD1 or TRBD2 (5 bases each). CDR3 DNA sequence: TGTGCCAGCAGTTGGGGCGGGCCGACCTACGAGCAGTACTTC. Its protein is CASSWGGPTYEQYF.